This T cell receptor beta chain was found in a study of shared clonotypes between healthy human individuals. Study in general: Samples came from a couple of female and a few male donors aged 18 to 49.

Study-level findings and limits: Memory subsets generally showed lower estimated richness than naive subsets. Shared clonotypes across all four donors exceeded non-shared ones in generation probability.

Profiled with immunoSEQ multiplex PCR; TCRdb holds only in-frame clones, not every one. This sample has 950,000 to 1,100,000 clones, with about 74% found just once. The V and J ends lost 5 bases and 5 bases, in that order; junction bases with no gene match: 5. Germline V gene lookup returns CDR1 MGHRA and CDR2 YSYEKL. This CDR3 is 15 amino acids long. With regard to this clone: No antigen is known for it.

The chain has TRBV4-1 and TRBJ2-2; 10 positions agree with TRBD1. Specimen: memory CD4+ T cells sorted from blood. Subset of the sample: CD45RA-negative fraction. The clonotype originates from a man in his late teens or twenties in good health. This CDR3 is CASSTRQGATGELFF. The CDR3, as DNA: TGCGCCAGCAGCACCCGACAGGGGGCTACCGGGGAGCTGTTTTTT.